The rows below give T cell receptor beta chains drawn from one sample of a study of cytomegalovirus exposure and HLA in healthy donors. Sequenced by immunoSEQ multiplex PCR; TCRdb stores in-frame clones only, minus some. There are tens of thousands of clones in the sample, with more than 3% held by the top ten. Sequenced input: PBMCs. These receptors came from a young woman in good health and CMV-seropositive. The conserved cysteine and the conserved F or W are not part of the CDR3 here. D genes are given only for firm matches.

D	length	V	J	CDR3
TRBD1	13	TRBV6-1	TRBJ1-1	ASSVEDRGPTEAF
.	16	TRBV11-3	TRBJ2-1	ASSLDWVDGSSYNEQF
.	12	TRBV28	TRBJ1-6	ASSLSQGSSPLH
.	11	TRBV19	TRBJ2-2	ASKTVNTGELF
.	12	TRBV7-9	TRBJ2-7	ASSLAGGAYEQY
TRBD2	12	TRBV5-1	TRBJ2-1	ASSFGLAGDEQF
.	13	TRBV11-3	TRBJ1-2	ASSFAGHGNYGYT
.	8	TRBV20-1	TRBJ1-2	SVGVYGYT
.	13	TRBV19	TRBJ2-7	ASSRGGRAGDEQY
.	12	TRBV28	TRBJ2-3	ASTRGTSTDTQY
TRBD1	11	TRBV11-1	TRBJ1-2	ASSFGTGDGYT
TRBD2	13	TRBV28	TRBJ2-7	ASSAPAGDSYEQY
.	12	TRBV16	TRBJ2-5	ASSRGQGKETQY
TRBD2	14	TRBV7-2	TRBJ2-3	ASSSTLAGEADTQY
.	9	TRBV30	TRBJ1-4	AWSVGTQLF
TRBD1	13	TRBV5-6	TRBJ2-3	ASRLSDRGSDTQY
TRBD1	17	TRBV5-4	TRBJ2-2	ASSPGTGGLRAGTGELF
TRBD1	14	TRBV10-1	TRBJ2-2	ASSELNRGGTGELF
.	13	TRBV29-1	TRBJ2-1	SVEIAATSGNEQF
.	13	TRBV7-9	TRBJ2-5	ASSPEAWVQETQY
.	12	TRBV5-6	TRBJ1-6	ASSLSQGTGPLH
.	15	TRBV7-9	TRBJ1-1	ASSLGVSQGPGTEAF
.	16	TRBV7-8	TRBJ1-5	ASSFPGHPGYSNQPQH
.	11	TRBV10-3	TRBJ1-2	AMGPGHTYGYT